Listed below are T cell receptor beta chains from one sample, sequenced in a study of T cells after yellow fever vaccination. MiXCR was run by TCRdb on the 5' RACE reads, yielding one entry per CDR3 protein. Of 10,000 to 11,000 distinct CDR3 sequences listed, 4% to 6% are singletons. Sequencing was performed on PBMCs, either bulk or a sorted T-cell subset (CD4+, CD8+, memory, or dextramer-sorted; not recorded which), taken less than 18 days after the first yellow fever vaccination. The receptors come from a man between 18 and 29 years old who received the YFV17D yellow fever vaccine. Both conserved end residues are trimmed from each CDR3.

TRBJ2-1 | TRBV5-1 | ASSSGGGAHNEQF
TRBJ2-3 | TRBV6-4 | ASSPPGLAGARSTDTQY
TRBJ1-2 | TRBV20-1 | STSTRGGYT
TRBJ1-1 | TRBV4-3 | ASSQDISGSSEAF
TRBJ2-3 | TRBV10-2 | ASQRLDTQY
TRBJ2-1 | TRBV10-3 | AIGGSDRLNEQF
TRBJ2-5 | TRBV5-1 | ASSPGLAGMQETQY
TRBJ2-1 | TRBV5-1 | ASSFGGTESSYNEQF
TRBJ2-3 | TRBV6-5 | ASRRAAGTDTQY
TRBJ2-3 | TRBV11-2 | AILTRDRGADTQY
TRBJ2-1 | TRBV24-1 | ATSDYGGVGYNEQF
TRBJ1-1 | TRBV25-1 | ASRRMSNTEAF
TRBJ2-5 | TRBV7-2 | ASSLALYETQY
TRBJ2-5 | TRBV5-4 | ASSLYVGRKTQY
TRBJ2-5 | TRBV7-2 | ASSPNAPTSPETQY
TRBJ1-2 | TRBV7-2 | ASSPFQSGGYT
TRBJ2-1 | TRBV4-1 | ASSERETFSYNEQF
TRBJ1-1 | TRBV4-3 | ASSQKGGRRGNTEAF
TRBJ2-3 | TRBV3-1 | ASSQIATAQY
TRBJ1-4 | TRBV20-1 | SARDGGFNEKLF
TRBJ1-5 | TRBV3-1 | ASSQESGLNQPQH
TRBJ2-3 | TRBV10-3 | AISVKSSGVTDTQY
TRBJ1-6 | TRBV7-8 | ASSLRQTSSYNSPLH
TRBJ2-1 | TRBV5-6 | ASSLLQVYNEQF
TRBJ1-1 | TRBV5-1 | ASSPDSPVGPEAF
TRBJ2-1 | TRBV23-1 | ASSTGVRNNEQF
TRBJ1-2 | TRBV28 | ASRRTEVYGYT
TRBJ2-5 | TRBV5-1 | ASSSSGDAETQY
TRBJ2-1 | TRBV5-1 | ASSLGDYNEQF
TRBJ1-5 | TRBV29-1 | SAQEHDSNQPQH
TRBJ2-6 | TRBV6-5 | ASSLWEGGDSGANVLT
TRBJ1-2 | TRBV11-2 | ASRDTANYGYT
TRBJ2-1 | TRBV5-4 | ASNSAGVFNEQF
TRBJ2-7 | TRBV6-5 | ASSYSTGAAEAYEQY
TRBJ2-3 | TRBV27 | ASSEERLSTDTQY
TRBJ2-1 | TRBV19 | ASTLGRRSYNEQF
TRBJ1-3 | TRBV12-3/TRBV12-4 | ASSLQGSGNTIY
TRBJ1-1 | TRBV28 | ASGGQGESTEAF
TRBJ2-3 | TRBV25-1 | ASSRDGTDTQY
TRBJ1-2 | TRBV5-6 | ASSLDRGQSYT
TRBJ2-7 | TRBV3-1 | ASSQRGEQY
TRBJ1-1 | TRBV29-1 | SVGVNTEAF
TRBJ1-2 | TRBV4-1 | ASSQGMKGKGVGYT
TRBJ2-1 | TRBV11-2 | ASSPIERGGGEQF
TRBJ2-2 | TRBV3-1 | ASCKLSGPANTGELF
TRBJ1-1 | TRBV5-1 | ASTPPEGRTEAF
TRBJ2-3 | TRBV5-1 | ASSPGGPGRTDTQY
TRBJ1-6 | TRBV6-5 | ASTPAGTWGQSPLH
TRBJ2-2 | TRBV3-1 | ASSATGTGELF
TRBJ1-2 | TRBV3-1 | ASSQQTRLGGYT
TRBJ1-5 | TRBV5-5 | ASSLGTGALSNQPQH
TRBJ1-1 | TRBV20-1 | SAPDRYMNTEAF
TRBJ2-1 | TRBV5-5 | PSSFGGDSRNEQF
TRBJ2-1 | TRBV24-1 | ATSAAGTGGMDEQF